This T cell receptor (beta chain) was sequenced during a study of cytomegalovirus exposure and HLA in healthy donors. Primers: 60 Vbeta forward and 13 Jbeta reverse. Profiling relied on immunoSEQ multiplex PCR, and the TCRdb table lists in-frame clones only, not all of them. This sample yields 73,000 or so clones, of which about 81% are seen a single time; 6.5% to 8% belongs to the top ten. With 5 bases clipped from V and 3 bases from J, the junction kept 3 bases outside the gene matches. The CDR3 length is 14 residues. The germline gives CDR1 LNHDA, CDR2 SQIVND (reference sequence). Study conclusions and caveats: Trimming of TCR beta V- and J-genes showed a link, identified in a later analysis, to a missense DCLRE1C variant.

As regards this clone: Its antigen is not known.

This chain joins TRBV19 and TRBJ1-5; 8 bases fit TRBD1. The sample comprised PBMCs. This clonotype originated in a human donor in good health. CDR3 loop: CASSGQGTNQPQHF. For the CDR3, the DNA is TGTGCCAGTAGTGGACAGGGTACCAATCAGCCCCAGCATTTT.